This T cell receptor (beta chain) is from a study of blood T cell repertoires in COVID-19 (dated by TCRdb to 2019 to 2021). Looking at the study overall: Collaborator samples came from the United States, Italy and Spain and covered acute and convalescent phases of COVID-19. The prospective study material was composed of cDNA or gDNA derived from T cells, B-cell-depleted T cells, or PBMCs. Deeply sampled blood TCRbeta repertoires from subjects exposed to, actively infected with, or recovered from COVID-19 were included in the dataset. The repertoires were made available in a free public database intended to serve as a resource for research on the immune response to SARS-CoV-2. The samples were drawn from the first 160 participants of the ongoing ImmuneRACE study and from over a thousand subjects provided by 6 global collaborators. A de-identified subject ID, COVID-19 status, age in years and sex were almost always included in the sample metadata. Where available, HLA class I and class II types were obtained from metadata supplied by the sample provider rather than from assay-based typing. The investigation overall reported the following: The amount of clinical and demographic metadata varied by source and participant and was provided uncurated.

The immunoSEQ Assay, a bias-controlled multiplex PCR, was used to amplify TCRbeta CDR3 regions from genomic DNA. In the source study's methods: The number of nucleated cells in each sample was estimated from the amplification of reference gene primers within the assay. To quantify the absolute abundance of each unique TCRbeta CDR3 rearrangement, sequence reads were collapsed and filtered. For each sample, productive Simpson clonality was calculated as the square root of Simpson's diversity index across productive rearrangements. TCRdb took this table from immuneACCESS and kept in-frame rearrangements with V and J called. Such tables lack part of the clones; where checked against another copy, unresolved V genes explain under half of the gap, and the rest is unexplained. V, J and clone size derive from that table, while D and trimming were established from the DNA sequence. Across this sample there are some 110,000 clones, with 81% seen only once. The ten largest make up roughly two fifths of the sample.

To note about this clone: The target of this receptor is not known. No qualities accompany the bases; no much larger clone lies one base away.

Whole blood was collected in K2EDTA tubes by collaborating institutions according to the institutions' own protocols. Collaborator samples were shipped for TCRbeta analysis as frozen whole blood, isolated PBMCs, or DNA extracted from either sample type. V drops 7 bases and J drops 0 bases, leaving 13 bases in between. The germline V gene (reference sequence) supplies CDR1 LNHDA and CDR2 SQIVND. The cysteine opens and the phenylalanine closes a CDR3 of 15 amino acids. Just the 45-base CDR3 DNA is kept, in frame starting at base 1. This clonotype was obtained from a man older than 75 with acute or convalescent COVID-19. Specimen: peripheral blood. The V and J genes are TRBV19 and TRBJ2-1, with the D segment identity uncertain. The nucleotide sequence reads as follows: TGTGCCAGTACCCGAGGAGCGAGCTCCTACAATGAGCAGTTCTTC. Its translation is CASTRGASSYNEQFF.